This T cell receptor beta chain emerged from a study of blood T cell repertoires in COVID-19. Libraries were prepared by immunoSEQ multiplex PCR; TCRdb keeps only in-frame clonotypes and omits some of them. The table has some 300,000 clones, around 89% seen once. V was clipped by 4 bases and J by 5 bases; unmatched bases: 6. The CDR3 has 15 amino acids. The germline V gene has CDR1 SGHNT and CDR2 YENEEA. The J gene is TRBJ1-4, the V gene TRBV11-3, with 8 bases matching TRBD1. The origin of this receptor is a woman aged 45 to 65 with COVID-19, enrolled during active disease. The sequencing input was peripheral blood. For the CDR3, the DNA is TGTGCCAGCAGCTCCCACAGGGGGGGAAATGAAAAACTGTTTTTT. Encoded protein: CASSSHRGGNEKLFF.